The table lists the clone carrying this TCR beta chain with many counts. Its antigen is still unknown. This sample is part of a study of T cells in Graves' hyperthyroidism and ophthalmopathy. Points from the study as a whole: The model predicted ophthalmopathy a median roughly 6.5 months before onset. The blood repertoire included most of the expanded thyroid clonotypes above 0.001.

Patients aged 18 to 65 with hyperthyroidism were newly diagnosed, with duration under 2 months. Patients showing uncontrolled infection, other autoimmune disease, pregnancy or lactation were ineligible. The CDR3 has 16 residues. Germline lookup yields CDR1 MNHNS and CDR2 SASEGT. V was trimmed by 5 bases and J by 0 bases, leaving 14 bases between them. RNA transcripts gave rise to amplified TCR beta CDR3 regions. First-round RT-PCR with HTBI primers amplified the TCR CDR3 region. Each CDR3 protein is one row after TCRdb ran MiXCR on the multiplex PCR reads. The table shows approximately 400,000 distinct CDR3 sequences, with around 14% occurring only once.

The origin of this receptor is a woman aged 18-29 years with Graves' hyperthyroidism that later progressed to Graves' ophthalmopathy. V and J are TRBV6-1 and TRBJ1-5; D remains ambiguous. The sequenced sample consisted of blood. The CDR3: CASSPMGSYSNQPQHF. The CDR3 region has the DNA TGTGCCAGCAGTCCCATGGGGAGCTATAGCAATCAGCCCCAGCATTTT.